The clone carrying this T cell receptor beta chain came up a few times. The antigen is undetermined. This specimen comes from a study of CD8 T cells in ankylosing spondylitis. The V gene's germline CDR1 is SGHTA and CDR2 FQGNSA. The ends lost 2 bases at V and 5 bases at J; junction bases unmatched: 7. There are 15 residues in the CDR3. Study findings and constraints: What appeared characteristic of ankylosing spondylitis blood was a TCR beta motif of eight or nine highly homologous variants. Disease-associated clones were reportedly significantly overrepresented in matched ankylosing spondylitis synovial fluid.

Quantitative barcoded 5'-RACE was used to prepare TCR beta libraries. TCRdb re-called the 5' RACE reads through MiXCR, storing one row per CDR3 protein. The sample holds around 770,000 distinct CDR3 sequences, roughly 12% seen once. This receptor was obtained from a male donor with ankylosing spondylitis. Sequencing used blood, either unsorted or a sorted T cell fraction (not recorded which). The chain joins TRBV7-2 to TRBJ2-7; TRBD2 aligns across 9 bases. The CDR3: CASSLKGSGSHEQYF. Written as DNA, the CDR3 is TGTGCCAGCAGCTTAAAGGGTAGCGGGAGTCACGAGCAGTACTTC.